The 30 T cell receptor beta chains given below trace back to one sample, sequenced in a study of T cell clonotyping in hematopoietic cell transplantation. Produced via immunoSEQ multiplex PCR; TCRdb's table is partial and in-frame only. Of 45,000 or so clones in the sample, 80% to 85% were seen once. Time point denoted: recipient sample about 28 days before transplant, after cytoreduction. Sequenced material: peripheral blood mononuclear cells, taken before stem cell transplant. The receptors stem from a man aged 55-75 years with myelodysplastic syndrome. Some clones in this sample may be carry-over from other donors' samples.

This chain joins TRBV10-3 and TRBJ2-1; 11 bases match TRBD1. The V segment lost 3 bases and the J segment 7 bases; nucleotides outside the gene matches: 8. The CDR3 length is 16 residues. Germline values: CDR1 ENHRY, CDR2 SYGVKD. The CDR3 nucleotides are TGTGCCATCAGTGAACCCGGACAGGGGGCAGGGAATGAGCAGTTCTTC. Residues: CAISEPGQGAGNEQFF.

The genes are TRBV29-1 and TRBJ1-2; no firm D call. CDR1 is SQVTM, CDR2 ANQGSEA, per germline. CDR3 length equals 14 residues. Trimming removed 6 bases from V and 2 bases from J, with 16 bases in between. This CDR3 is CSVDQIQGNYGYTF. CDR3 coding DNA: TGCAGCGTCGACCAAATACAAGGGAACTATGGCTACACCTTC.

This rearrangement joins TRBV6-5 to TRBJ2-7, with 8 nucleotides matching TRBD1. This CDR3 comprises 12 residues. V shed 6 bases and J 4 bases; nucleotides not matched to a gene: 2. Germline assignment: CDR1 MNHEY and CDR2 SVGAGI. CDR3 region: CASRGQVYEQYF. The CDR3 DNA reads TGTGCCAGCAGGGGACAGGTTTACGAGCAGTACTTC.

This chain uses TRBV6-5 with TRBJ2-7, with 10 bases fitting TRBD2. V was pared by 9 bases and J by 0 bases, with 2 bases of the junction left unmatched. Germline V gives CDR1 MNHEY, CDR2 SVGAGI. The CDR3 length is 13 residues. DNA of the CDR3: TGTGCCAGTCGGACTAGCGGCTCCTACGAGCAGTACTTC. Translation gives CASRTSGSYEQYF.

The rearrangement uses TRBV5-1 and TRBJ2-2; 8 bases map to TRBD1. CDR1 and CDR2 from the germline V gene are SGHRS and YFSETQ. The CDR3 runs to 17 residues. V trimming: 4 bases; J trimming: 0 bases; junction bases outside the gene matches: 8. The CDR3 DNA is TGCGCCAGCAGCCGGATTGGGACAGGCGCGAACACCGGGGAGCTGTTTTTT. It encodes CASSRIGTGANTGELFF.

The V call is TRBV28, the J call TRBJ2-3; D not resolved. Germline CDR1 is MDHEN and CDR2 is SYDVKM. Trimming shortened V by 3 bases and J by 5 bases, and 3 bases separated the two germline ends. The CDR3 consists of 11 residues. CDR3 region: CASSFGDTQYF. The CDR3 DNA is TGTGCCAGCAGTTTTGGAGATACGCAGTATTTT.

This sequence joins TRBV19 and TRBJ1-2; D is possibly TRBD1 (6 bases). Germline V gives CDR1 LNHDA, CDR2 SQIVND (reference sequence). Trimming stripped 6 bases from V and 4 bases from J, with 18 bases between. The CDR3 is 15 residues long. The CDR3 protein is CASSLNGGPPYGYTF. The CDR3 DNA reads TGTGCCAGTAGCCTCAACGGGGGGCCCCCCTATGGCTACACCTTC.

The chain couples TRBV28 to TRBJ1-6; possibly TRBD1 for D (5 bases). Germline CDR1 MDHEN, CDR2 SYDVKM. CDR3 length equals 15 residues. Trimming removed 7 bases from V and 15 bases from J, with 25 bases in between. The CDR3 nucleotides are TGTGCCAGCATCCAATATGGGGCAGGGCGTGATCTCCTCCACTTT. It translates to CASIQYGAGRDLLHF.

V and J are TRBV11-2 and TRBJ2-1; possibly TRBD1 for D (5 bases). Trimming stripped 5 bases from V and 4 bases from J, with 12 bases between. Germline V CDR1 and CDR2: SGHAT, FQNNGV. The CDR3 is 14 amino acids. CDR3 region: CASSPGPEYNEQFF. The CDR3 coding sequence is TGTGCCAGCAGCCCAGGGCCGGAGTACAATGAGCAGTTCTTC.

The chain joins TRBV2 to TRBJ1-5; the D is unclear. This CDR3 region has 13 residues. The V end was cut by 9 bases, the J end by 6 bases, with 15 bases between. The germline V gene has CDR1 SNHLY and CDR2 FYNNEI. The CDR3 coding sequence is TGTGCCAGTATTGGGGATCCGGGTCAGCCCCAGCATTTT. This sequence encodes CASIGDPGQPQHF.

CDR3 sequence reads: CASTLGDRLRPGAEAFF. The DNA of the CDR3 is TGTGCCAGTACCTTGGGGGACAGATTAAGGCCTGGCGCTGAAGCTTTCTTT. The rearrangement uses TRBV19 and TRBJ1-1, with TRBD1 identical over 7 bases. This CDR3 has 17 amino acids. The V segment lost 7 bases and the J segment 6 bases; nucleotides outside the gene matches: 20. Per the germline V gene, CDR1 is LNHDA and CDR2 is SQIVND (reference sequence).

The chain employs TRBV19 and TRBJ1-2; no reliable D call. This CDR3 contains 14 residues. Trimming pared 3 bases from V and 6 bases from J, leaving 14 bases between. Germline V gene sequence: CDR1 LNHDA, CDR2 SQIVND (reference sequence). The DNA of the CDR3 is TGTGCCAGTAGTATCGGGCAGCCTCGGAATGGCTACACCTTC. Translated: CASSIGQPRNGYTF. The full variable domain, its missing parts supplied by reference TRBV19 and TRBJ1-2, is DGGITQSPKYLFRKEGQNVTLSCEQNLNHDAMYWYRQDPGQGLRLIYYSQIVNDFQKGDIAEGYSVSREKKESFPLTVTSAQKNPTAFYLCASSIGQPRNGYTFGSGTRLTVV.

Written as DNA, the CDR3 is TGCAGCGTTGAACTATCCTCCGGGACAGGGGGCGGCGAGCAGTACTTC. This encodes CSVELSSGTGGGEQYF. The gene calls are TRBV29-1 and TRBJ2-7, with 12 bases lining up with TRBD1. V was clipped by 2 bases and J by 6 bases; unmatched bases: 11. There are 16 residues in the CDR3. Germline CDR1 reads SQVTM; CDR2 reads ANQGSEA.

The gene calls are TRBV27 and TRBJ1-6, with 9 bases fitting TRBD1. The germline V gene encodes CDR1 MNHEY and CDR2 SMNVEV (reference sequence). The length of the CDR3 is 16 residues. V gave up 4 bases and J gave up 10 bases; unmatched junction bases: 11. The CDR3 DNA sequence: TGTGCCAGCAGTTCCAACACCGGGACAGGGAGGTCACCCCTCCACTTT. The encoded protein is CASSSNTGTGRSPLHF.

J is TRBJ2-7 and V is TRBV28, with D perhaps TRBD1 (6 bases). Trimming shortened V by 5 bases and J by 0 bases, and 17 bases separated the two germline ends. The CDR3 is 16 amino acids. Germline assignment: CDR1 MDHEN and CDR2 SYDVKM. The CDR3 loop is CASSDFRGFSSYEQYF. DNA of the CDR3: TGTGCCAGCAGTGACTTCAGGGGTTTTTCCTCCTACGAGCAGTACTTC.

This chain's CDR3 is CAWSVLGAWGGYTF. DNA for the CDR3: TGTGCCTGGAGTGTACTGGGGGCATGGGGTGGCTACACCTTC. This chain uses TRBV30 with TRBJ1-2; D is perhaps TRBD1 (6 bases). This CDR3 comprises 14 residues. Trimming left V 0 bases short and J 7 bases short, with 15 bases between. From germline, CDR1 is GTSNPN and CDR2 SVGIG (reference sequence).

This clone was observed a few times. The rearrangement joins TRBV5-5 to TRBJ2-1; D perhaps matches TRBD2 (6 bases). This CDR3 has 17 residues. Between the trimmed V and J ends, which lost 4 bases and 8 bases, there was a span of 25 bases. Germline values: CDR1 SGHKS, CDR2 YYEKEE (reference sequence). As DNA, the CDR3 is TGTGCCAGCAGCGTACCAGGGACTGGCCTTTCATTGGATGAGCAGTTCTTC. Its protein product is CASSVPGTGLSLDEQFF.

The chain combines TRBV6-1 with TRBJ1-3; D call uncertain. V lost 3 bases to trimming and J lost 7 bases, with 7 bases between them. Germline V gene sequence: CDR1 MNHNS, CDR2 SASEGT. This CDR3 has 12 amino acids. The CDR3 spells CASSDSANTIYF. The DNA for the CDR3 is TGTGCCAGCAGTGACTCAGCTAACACCATATATTTT.

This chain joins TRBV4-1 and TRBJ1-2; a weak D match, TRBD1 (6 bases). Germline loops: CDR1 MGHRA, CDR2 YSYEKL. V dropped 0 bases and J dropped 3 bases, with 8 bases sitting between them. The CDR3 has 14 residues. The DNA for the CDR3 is TGCGCCAGCAGCCAAGACAGGGGATACTATGGCTACACCTTC. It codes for CASSQDRGYYGYTF.

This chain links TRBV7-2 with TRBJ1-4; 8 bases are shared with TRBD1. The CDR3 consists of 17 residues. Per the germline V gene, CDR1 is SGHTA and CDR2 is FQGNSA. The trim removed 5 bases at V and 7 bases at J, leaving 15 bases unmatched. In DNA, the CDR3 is TGTGCCAGCAGCCCGACCGGCGGACAGGGTGGATTTGAAAAACTGTTTTTT. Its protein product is CASSPTGGQGGFEKLFF.

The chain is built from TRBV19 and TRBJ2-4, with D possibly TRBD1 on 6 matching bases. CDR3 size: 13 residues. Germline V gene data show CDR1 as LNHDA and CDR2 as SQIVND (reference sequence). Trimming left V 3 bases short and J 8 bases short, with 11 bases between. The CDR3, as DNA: TGTGCCAGTAGTATCACAGGGAGTGACATTCAGTACTTC. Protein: CASSITGSDIQYF.

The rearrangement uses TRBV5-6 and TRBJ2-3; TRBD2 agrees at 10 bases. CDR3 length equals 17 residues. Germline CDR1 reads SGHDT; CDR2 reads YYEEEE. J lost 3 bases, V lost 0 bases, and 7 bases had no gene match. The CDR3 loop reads CASSLVASGGRTDTQYF. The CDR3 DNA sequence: TGTGCCAGCAGCTTGGTGGCTAGCGGGGGCCGAACAGATACGCAGTATTTT.

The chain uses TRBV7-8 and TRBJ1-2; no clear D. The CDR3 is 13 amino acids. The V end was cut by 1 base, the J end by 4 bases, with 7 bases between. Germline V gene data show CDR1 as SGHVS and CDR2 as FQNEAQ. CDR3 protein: CASSLEGGYGYTF. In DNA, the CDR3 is TGTGCCAGCAGCTTAGAGGGCGGCTATGGCTACACCTTC.

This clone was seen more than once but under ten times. The CDR3 region is CASSRDASYEQYF. In DNA form, the CDR3 reads TGTGCCAGTAGTAGGGACGCCTCCTACGAGCAGTACTTC. This sequence joins TRBV19 and TRBJ2-7; the D gene could be TRBD1 or TRBD2 (5 bases each). Germline V gene sequence: CDR1 LNHDA, CDR2 SQIVND (reference sequence). This CDR3 region has 13 residues. V was shortened by 4 bases and J by 0 bases, with 7 bases between the two germline ends.

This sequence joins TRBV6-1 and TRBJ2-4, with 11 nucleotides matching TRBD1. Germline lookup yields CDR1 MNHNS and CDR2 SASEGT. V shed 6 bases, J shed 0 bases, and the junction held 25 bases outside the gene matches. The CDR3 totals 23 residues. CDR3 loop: CASRESILGQGANTVLAKNIQYF. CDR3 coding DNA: TGTGCCAGCAGGGAAAGCATACTCGGACAGGGGGCGAATACGGTATTAGCCAAAAACATTCAGTACTTC.

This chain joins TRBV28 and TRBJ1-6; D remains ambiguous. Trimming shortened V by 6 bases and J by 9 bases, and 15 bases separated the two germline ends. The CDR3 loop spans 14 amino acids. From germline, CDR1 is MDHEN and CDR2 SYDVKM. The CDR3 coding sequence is TGTGCCAGCAGACTGGTGGCCCTCGGTTCACCCCTCCACTTT. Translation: CASRLVALGSPLHF.

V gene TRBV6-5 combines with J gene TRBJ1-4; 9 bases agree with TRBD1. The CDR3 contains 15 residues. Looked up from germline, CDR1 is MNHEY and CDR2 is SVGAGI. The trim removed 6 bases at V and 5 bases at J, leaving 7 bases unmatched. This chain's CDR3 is CASRRTGTGNEKLFF. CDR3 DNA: TGTGCCAGCAGACGAACCGGGACAGGGAATGAAAAACTGTTTTTT.

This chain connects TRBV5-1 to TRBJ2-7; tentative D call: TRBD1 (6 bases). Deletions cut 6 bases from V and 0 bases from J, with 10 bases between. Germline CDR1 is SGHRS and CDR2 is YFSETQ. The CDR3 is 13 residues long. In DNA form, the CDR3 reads TGCGCCAGCAATACAGGGAGCTCCTACGAGCAGTACTTC. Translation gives CASNTGSSYEQYF.

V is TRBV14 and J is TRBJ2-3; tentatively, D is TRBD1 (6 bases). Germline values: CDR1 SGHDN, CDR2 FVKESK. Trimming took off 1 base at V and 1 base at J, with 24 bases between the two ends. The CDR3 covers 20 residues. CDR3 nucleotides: TGTGCCAGCAGCCAAGTCCGCGGCCGGTGGGGGCTCTTGGGCACAGATACGCAGTATTTT. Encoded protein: CASSQVRGRWGLLGTDTQYF. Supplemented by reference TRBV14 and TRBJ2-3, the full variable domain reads EAGVTQFPSHSVIEKGQTVTLRCDPISGHDNLYWYRRVMGKEIKFLLHFVKESKQDESGMPNNRFLAERTGGTYSTLKVQPAELEDSGVYFCASSQVRGRWGLLGTDTQYFGPGTRLTVL.

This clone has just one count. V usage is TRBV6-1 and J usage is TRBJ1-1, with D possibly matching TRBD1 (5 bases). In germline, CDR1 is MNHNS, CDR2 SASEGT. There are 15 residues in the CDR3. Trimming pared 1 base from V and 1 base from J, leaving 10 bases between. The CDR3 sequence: CASSEGEGRNTEAFF. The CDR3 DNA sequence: TGTGCCAGCAGTGAAGGTGAGGGGAGGAACACTGAAGCTTTCTTT.